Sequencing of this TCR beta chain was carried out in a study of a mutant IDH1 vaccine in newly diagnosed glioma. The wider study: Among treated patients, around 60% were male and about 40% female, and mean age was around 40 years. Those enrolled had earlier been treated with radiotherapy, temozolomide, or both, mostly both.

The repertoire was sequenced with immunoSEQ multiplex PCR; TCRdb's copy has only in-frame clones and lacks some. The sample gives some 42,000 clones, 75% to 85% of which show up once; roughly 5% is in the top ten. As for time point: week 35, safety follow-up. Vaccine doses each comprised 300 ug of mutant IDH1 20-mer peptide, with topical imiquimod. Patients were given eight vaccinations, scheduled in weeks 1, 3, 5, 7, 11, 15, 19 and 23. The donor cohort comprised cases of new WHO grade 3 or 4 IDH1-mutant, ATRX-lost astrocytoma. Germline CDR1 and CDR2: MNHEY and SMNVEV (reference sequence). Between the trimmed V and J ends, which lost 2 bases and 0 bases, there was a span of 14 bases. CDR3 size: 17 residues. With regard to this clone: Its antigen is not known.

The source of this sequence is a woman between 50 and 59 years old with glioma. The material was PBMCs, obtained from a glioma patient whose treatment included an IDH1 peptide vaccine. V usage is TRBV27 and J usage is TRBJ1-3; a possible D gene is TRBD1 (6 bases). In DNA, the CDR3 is TGTGCCAGCAGTTTACCGCGACAGGATTACTCTGGAAACACCATATATTTT. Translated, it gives CASSLPRQDYSGNTIYF.